This passage covers 20 T cell receptor beta chains from one sample sequenced in a study of beta chain features in type 1 diabetes. The study, taken as a whole, reports: Shortening that was moderate but significant affected the TCRB CDR3s of Type 1 diabetes patients in all four CD4+ subsets.

No antigen has been identified for these receptors. Every bit of the isolated RNA underwent reverse transcription, so sequencing read expressed TCRB transcripts. Sequenced by immunoSEQ multiplex PCR; TCRdb stores in-frame clones only, minus some. The data show hundreds of thousands of clones, around 15% seen once. The sample was naive CD4+ T cells from blood. Receptor source: a man aged 18 to 29 with type 1 diabetes.

The chain is built from TRBV2 and TRBJ2-5; D call uncertain. This CDR3 comprises 13 residues. Per germline, CDR1 SNHLY and CDR2 FYNNEI. Trimming shortened V by 3 bases and J by 9 bases, and 14 bases separated the two germline ends. The DNA of the CDR3 is TGTGCCAGCAGTGAGTTCCTGGGGTCGGCCCAGTACTTC. It translates to CASSEFLGSAQYF.

Points on this clone: Other DNA sequences in this specimen translate into the identical CDR3. This chain connects TRBV7-9 to TRBJ1-2; a weak D match, TRBD1 (5 bases). The V gene lost 5 bases and the J gene lost 5 bases, with 9 bases spanning the gap. The CDR3 consists of 12 residues. CDR1 is SEHNR and CDR2 is FQNEAQ in the germline V gene (reference sequence). This CDR3 is CASSPRGYGYTF. In DNA, the CDR3 is TGTGCCAGCAGCCCGAGGGGATATGGCTACACCTTC.

The sample holds a few counts of this clone. The rearrangement links TRBV7-8 to TRBJ2-7; D could derive from TRBD1 or TRBD2 (5 bases each). CDR3 length equals 16 residues. The ends were cut back, 5 bases at V and 2 bases at J, with 19 bases in the middle. Germline CDR1 is SGHVS and CDR2 is FQNEAQ. The CDR3 protein is CASSVIFSQEAYEQYF. In DNA, the CDR3 is TGTGCCAGCAGCGTGATATTCTCACAGGAGGCCTACGAGCAGTACTTC.

This clone came up a few times. The rearrangement joins TRBV2 to TRBJ2-7, with D perhaps TRBD1 (6 bases). The length of the CDR3 is 13 residues. Germline CDR1 is SNHLY and CDR2 is FYNNEI. V was cut by 4 bases and J by 3 bases, with 10 bases left in between. The CDR3 here is CASSATGNYEQYF. CDR3 DNA sequence: TGTGCCAGCAGTGCGACAGGAAACTACGAGCAGTACTTC.

The chain couples TRBV25-1 to TRBJ2-2; 9 nucleotides line up with TRBD1. Germline CDR1 and CDR2: MGHDK and SYGVNS. With 3 bases clipped from V and 3 bases from J, the junction kept 5 bases outside the gene matches. The CDR3 contains 16 residues. This CDR3 reads CASSEAGTGYTGELFF. CDR3 bases: TGTGCCAGCAGTGAGGCCGGGACAGGGTACACCGGGGAGCTGTTTTTT.

This rearrangement joins TRBV9 to TRBJ2-7; D might be TRBD1 (5 bases). Germline V gene data show CDR1 as SGDLS and CDR2 as YYNGEE. With 1 base removed from V and 0 bases from J, the gap between germline ends came to 8 bases. This CDR3 has 14 residues. Here the CDR3 reads CASSVRDSSYEQYF. The CDR3 coding sequence is TGTGCCAGCAGCGTACGAGACAGCTCCTACGAGCAGTACTTC.

The V and J genes are TRBV5-1 and TRBJ2-7, with D unclear. The CDR3 is made up of 14 amino acids. Per germline, CDR1 SGHRS and CDR2 YFSETQ. Trimming stripped 7 bases from V and 0 bases from J, with 14 bases between. CDR3 loop: CASHSGRNSYEQYF. The CDR3, as DNA: TGCGCCAGCCATTCAGGACGGAACTCCTACGAGCAGTACTTC.

This chain connects TRBV19 to TRBJ2-1, with D perhaps matching TRBD1 (5 bases). This CDR3 contains 13 residues. V was clipped by 0 bases and J by 10 bases, with 10 bases between them. Germline values: CDR1 LNHDA, CDR2 SQIVND (reference sequence). CDR3 in DNA: TGTGCCAGTAGTATAGACAGGGAAGAGGAGCAGTTCTTC. It yields the protein CASSIDREEEQFF.

The CDR3 region has the DNA TGCAGCGTTGAAAGGTCTCAGGGAACAGATACGCAGTATTTT. Protein product: CSVERSQGTDTQYF. This chain uses TRBV29-1 with TRBJ2-3, with a tentative D call TRBD1 (5 bases). The V gene lost 2 bases and the J gene lost 3 bases, with 12 bases spanning the gap. The CDR3 covers 14 residues. The germline gives CDR1 SQVTM, CDR2 ANQGSEA.

This clone was counted only a few times. V gene TRBV7-2 combines with J gene TRBJ1-2; D uncertain. Germline assignment: CDR1 SGHTA and CDR2 FQGNSA. V lost 0 bases and J lost 6, with 5 bases in between. This CDR3 is built from 12 residues. Here the CDR3 reads CASSLARDGYTF. The CDR3 DNA reads TGTGCCAGCAGCTTAGCGCGGGATGGCTACACCTTC.

In its sample, this clone was seen a few times. The V gene is TRBV30, the J gene TRBJ1-2; D is perhaps TRBD1 (5 bases). Germline V gene lookup returns CDR1 GTSNPN and CDR2 SVGIG (reference sequence). Trimming pared 1 base from V and 4 bases from J, leaving 13 bases between. The CDR3 consists of 14 residues. CDR3 DNA sequence: TGTGCCTGGAGTGCGGGGCTACGGTTCTATGGCTACACCTTC. Translation gives CAWSAGLRFYGYTF.

This chain links TRBV4-1 with TRBJ2-5; a weak D match, TRBD2 (6 bases). Looked up from germline, CDR1 is MGHRA and CDR2 is YSYEKL. Trimming shortened V by 1 base and J by 5 bases, and 8 bases separated the two germline ends. This CDR3 comprises 13 residues. This chain's CDR3 is CASSQARGETQYF. In nucleotides, the CDR3 is TGCGCCAGCAGCCAAGCACGGGGGGAGACCCAGTACTTC.

The chain recombines TRBV7-9 with TRBJ2-5; TRBD2 matches at 11 bases. V shed 5 bases and J 5 bases; nucleotides not matched to a gene: 4. This CDR3 has 14 residues. Germline CDR1 is SEHNR and CDR2 is FQNEAQ (reference sequence). CDR3 protein: CASSTGTSGETQYF. The CDR3 DNA is TGTGCCAGCAGCACGGGGACTAGCGGCGAGACCCAGTACTTC.

This chain links TRBV10-3 with TRBJ1-1; D gene uncertain. V was clipped by 6 bases and J by 0 bases, with 14 bases between them. CDR1 and CDR2 (germline): ENHRY, SYGVKD. The CDR3 totals 15 residues. As DNA, the CDR3 is TGTGCCATCAGCGCCCGACAAGAATTGAACACTGAAGCTTTCTTT. This encodes CAISARQELNTEAFF.

The rearrangement uses TRBV7-9 and TRBJ1-2, with D unclear. V lost 2 bases to trimming and J lost 10 bases, with 17 bases between them. The CDR3 runs to 14 residues. Germline loops: CDR1 SEHNR, CDR2 FQNEAQ (reference sequence). In DNA, the CDR3 is TGTGCCAGCAGCTTAAAGACGGGGTTTAATACCTACACCTTC. Its protein is CASSLKTGFNTYTF.

This clone was counted only a few times. The chain links TRBV5-4 to TRBJ2-2; the match to TRBD1 covers 8 bases. This CDR3 is 14 amino acids long. Losses at the gene ends were 5 bases for V and 4 bases for J; bases not matched to a gene: 4. Germline lookup yields CDR1 SGHNT and CDR2 YYREEE (reference sequence). The CDR3: CASSGQGGTGELFF. CDR3 nucleotide sequence: TGTGCCAGCAGTGGACAGGGAGGCACCGGGGAGCTGTTTTTT.

This clone turned up a few times. The chain has TRBV2 and TRBJ2-4, with no clear D. The CDR3 spans 14 residues. V lost 7 bases to trimming and J lost 0 bases, with 10 bases between them. CDR1 is SNHLY and CDR2 is FYNNEI in the germline V gene. CDR3 region: CASKELLAKNIQYF. CDR3 sequence (DNA): TGTGCCAGCAAGGAGCTACTAGCCAAAAACATTCAGTACTTC.

The table lists this clone with a few counts. V is TRBV25-1 and J is TRBJ1-1, with 10 nucleotides matching TRBD1. The V and J ends lost 6 bases and 6 bases, in that order; junction bases with no gene match: 16. This CDR3 is built from 17 residues. From germline, CDR1 is MGHDK and CDR2 SYGVNS. CDR3 region: CASRDRDRGQLVAEAFF. In DNA, the CDR3 is TGTGCCAGCAGAGACCGGGACAGGGGACAACTCGTCGCTGAAGCTTTCTTT.

In DNA form, the CDR3 reads TGTGCCAGCAGCTTAGCAGGATTGGGCAGAAGGGACTATGGCTACACCTTC. Translating gives CASSLAGLGRRDYGYTF. This rearrangement joins TRBV7-6 to TRBJ1-2, with D hard to call. CDR3 length: 17 residues. CDR1 is SGHVS, CDR2 FNYEAQ, per germline. Trimming left V 0 bases short and J 3 bases short, with 17 bases between. Based on the CDR3 plus reference TRBV7-6 and TRBJ1-2, the full variable domain is GAGVSQSPRYKVTKRGQDVALRCDPISGHVSLYWYRQALGQGPEFLTYFNYEAQQDKSGLPNDRFSAERPEGSISTLTIQRTEQRDSAMYRCASSLAGLGRRDYGYTFGSGTRLTVV.

V and J are TRBV7-2 and TRBJ1-1, with D possibly matching TRBD1 (6 bases). Germline V gives CDR1 SGHTA, CDR2 FQGNSA. The CDR3 totals 16 residues. Trimming took off 1 base at V and 1 base at J, with 13 bases between the two ends. The CDR3 here is CASSLVFWTENTEAFF. The CDR3, as DNA: TGTGCCAGCAGCTTAGTTTTCTGGACAGAGAACACTGAAGCTTTCTTT.